The clone carrying this T cell receptor (beta chain) was picked up a small number of times. The sample has other DNA sequences that encode this CDR3 too. The entry originates in a study of beta chain features in type 1 diabetes. Whole-study context: Patients were similar to healthy donors in age and gender (as well as in cell yields).

Germline CDR1 is MDHEN and CDR2 is SYDVKM. The CDR3 consists of 14 residues. V dropped 3 bases and J dropped 1; count of bases not matched to a gene: 0. Every isolated RNA sample was fully reverse transcribed, so sequencing captured expressed TCRB transcripts. Roughly 3.5 million reads per sample on average were obtained from naive, central memory and regulatory T cell samples. Sequencing used immunoSEQ multiplex PCR; TCRdb keeps in-frame clones, though not all of them. The table records 150,000 to 190,000 clones, about 8.1% of them present only once. Sequencing was carried out using central memory CD4+ T cells from blood. The clonotype originates from a man younger than 30 in good health. This sequence joins TRBV28 and TRBJ1-5; TRBD1 matches at 7 bases. The CDR3 DNA reads as TGTGCCAGCAGTTTGGGACAGAGCAATCAGCCCCAGCATTTT. It specifies CASSLGQSNQPQHF. Together with reference TRBV28 and TRBJ1-5, the CDR3 gives the full variable domain: DVKVTQSSRYLVKRTGEKVFLECVQDMDHENMFWYRQDPGLGLRLIYFSYDVKMKEKGDIPEGYSVSREKKERFSLILESASTNQTSMYLCASSLGQSNQPQHFGDGTRLSIL.